A selection of T cell receptor beta chains follows, all from one sample in a study of T cells in tumors after PD-1 blockade. The repertoire was sequenced with immunoSEQ multiplex PCR; TCRdb's copy has only in-frame clones and lacks some. The sample includes more than 12,000 clones, 55% to 70% of them seen just once. The specimen comprised tumor tissue, sampled after anti-PD-1 treatment. The receptors derive from a human donor with cutaneous squamous cell carcinoma. Each CDR3 is given with its conserved first and last residue. D genes are given only for firm matches. Only some rows state a clone size, as once, few, many or a class for expanded clones.

v_gene	j_gene	abundance	d_gene	CDR3aa	CDR3nt
TRBV5-4	TRBJ2-3	.	TRBD2	CATGTSGGADTQYF	TGTGCCACCGGGACTAGCGGGGGGGCAGATACGCAGTATTTT
TRBV5-8	TRBJ2-1	.	.	CASSLVLVTYNEQFF	TGTGCCAGCAGCTTGGTGTTAGTCACCTACAATGAGCAGTTCTTC
TRBV19	TRBJ2-7	.	.	CASSIDPTRRSSYEQYF	TGTGCCAGTAGTATAGACCCTACCCGAAGGAGCTCCTACGAGCAGTACTTC
TRBV30	TRBJ2-2	.	.	CAWRGGKTNTGELFF	TGTGCCTGGAGAGGGGGGAAAACGAACACCGGGGAGCTGTTTTTT
TRBV7-3	TRBJ2-1	.	TRBD2	CASSLTPAGESEQFF	TGTGCCAGCAGCTTAACCCCAGCGGGAGAGTCTGAGCAGTTCTTC
TRBV7-8	TRBJ2-7	.	.	CASSFLRSSYEQYF	TGTGCCAGCAGCTTCCTTAGATCCTCCTACGAGCAGTACTTC
TRBV5-6	TRBJ2-7	.	.	CASTLFGPDSYEQYF	TGTGCCAGCACCCTCTTTGGGCCAGATAGCTACGAGCAGTACTTC
TRBV28	TRBJ2-7	.	.	CASSPQSYEQYF	TGTGCCAGCAGTCCCCAGTCCTACGAGCAGTACTTC
TRBV3-1/TRBV3-2	TRBJ2-3	.	.	CASSQTPLTAQYF	TGTGCCAGCAGCCAAACTCCACTCACCGCGCAGTATTTT
TRBV6-6	TRBJ2-7	medium-sized	.	CASSTIYEQYF	TGTGCCAGCAGTACCATCTACGAGCAGTACTTC
TRBV5-1	TRBJ2-5	.	.	CASSTGTETQYF	TGCGCCAGCAGTACAGGGACGGAGACCCAGTACTTC
TRBV5-4	TRBJ2-3	.	TRBD2	CASSLLAGGRVDTQYF	TGTGCCAGCAGCCTACTAGCGGGGGGGCGAGTAGATACGCAGTATTTT
TRBV7-2	TRBJ2-3	.	.	CASSLIAVSTDTQYF	TGTGCCAGCAGCTTGATAGCGGTTAGCACAGATACGCAGTATTTT
TRBV27	TRBJ1-4	.	.	CASSFRAGEKLFF	TGTGCCAGCAGTTTCCGGGCGGGGGAAAAACTGTTTTTT
TRBV24-1	TRBJ1-5	.	TRBD1	CATSDYRDSSNQPQHF	TGTGCCACCAGTGATTACAGGGACAGCAGCAATCAGCCCCAGCATTTT
TRBV6-1	TRBJ2-7	.	TRBD2	CASSGGSGLAGAHEQYF	TGTGCCAGCAGTGGTGGTTCGGGACTAGCGGGAGCCCACGAGCAGTACTTC
TRBV13	TRBJ2-3	.	.	CASSLEADIGTDTQYF	TGTGCCAGCAGCTTAGAAGCGGATATAGGCACAGATACGCAGTATTTT
TRBV29-1	TRBJ2-1	.	.	CSGDRREPWRGGSLSYNEQFF	TGCAGCGGGGACAGGCGGGAACCGTGGCGGGGGGGCTCGTTGTCGTACAATGAGCAGTTCTTC
TRBV3-1/TRBV3-2	TRBJ2-1	.	.	CASSQSGNEQFF	TGTGCCAGCAGCCAAAGTGGAAATGAGCAGTTCTTC
TRBV2	TRBJ2-2	.	TRBD2	CASSASGGPNTGELFF	TGTGCCAGCAGTGCTAGCGGGGGGCCGAACACCGGGGAGCTGTTTTTT
TRBV5-4	TRBJ2-3	few	TRBD2	CASSGTSGTPGDTQYF	TGTGCCAGCAGCGGGACTAGCGGAACACCTGGAGATACGCAGTATTTT
TRBV9	TRBJ2-7	.	TRBD2	CASSEGASGVDYEQYF	TGTGCCAGCAGCGAAGGGGCTAGCGGGGTCGACTACGAGCAGTACTTC
TRBV19	TRBJ1-3	.	.	CASSTGQASGNTIYF	TGTGCCAGTAGTACTGGACAAGCTTCTGGAAACACCATATATTTT
TRBV5-4	TRBJ2-7	.	.	CASSLGTATTYEQYF	TGTGCCAGCAGCCTCGGGACCGCGACTACCTACGAGCAGTACTTC
TRBV19	TRBJ1-2	.	TRBD1	CASSINLGTGLNYGYTF	TGTGCCAGTAGTATAAATCTCGGGACAGGCCTAAACTATGGCTACACCTTC
TRBV9	TRBJ2-1	.	.	CASSPRVGNEQFF	TGTGCCAGCAGCCCGAGGGTAGGCAATGAGCAGTTCTTC
TRBV25-1	TRBJ1-1	.	TRBD1	CASRTVTGSTEAFF	TGTGCCAGCAGGACAGTGACAGGGAGCACTGAAGCTTTCTTT